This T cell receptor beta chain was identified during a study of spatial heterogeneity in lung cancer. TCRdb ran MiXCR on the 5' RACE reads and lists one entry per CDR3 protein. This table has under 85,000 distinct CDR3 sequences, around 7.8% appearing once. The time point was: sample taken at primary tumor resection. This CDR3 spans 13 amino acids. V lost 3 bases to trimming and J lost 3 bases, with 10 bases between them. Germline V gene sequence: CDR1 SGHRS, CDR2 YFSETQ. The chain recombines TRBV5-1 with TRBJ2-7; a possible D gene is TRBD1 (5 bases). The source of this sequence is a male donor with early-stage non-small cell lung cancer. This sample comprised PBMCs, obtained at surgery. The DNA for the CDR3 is TGCGCCAGCAGCTACTTAGGGGTCTACGAGCAGTACTTC. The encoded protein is CASSYLGVYEQYF.